This T cell receptor (beta chain) was identified during a study of shared clonotypes between healthy human individuals. A word on this clone: Its specificity is unknown.

V was pared by 3 bases and J by 5 bases, with 9 bases between. CDR1 is SGHNT and CDR2 is YYREEE in the germline V gene (reference sequence). The CDR3 loop spans 13 amino acids. None of the donors, who were healthy HIV-negative adults, had recently had acute infections or vaccinations. Among the donors, all were Caucasian adults who lived in Nashville, Tennessee. Sequencing used immunoSEQ multiplex PCR; TCRdb keeps in-frame clones, though not all of them. Seen here are about 520,000 clones, roughly 80% observed once, and the top ten hold roughly 12%. Study-level points and caveats: It was the few donors that limited the genetic and exposure-history diversity represented.

This sequence originates from a middle-aged woman in good health. Some clones in this sample may be carry-over from other donors' samples. The rearrangement uses TRBV5-4 and TRBJ2-1; D might be TRBD2 (6 bases). What was sequenced was PBMCs. The CDR3, as DNA: TGTGCCAGCAGCTCGGACTACAACAATGAGCAGTTCTTC. As protein: CASSSDYNNEQFF. The entire variable domain, with the rest obtained from reference TRBV5-4 and TRBJ2-1, is as follows: ETGVTQSPTHLIKTRGQQVTLRCSSQSGHNTVSWYQQALGQGPQFIFQYYREEENGRGNFPPRFSGLQFPNYSSELNVNALELDDSALYLCASSSDYNNEQFFGPGTRLTVL.